What follows are 15 T cell receptor beta chains derived from one specimen sequenced in a study of CD8 T cells in ankylosing spondylitis. Study-level points and caveats: A TCR beta motif made of fewer than ten highly homologous variants seemed typical of ankylosing spondylitis blood.

Their antigens are not known. TCRdb reanalysed the 5' RACE reads using MiXCR and keeps one entry per CDR3 protein. Among fewer than 550,000 distinct CDR3 sequences, 5.3% were seen once, and the ten largest hold around 3.5%. Sequenced material: blood, either unsorted or a sorted T cell fraction (not recorded which). These receptors were obtained from a male donor with ankylosing spondylitis.

In this sample, this clonotype turned up many times. The rearrangement joins TRBV2 to TRBJ2-1; D might be TRBD2 (6 bases). This CDR3 has 15 residues. Germline V lookup: CDR1 SNHLY, CDR2 FYNNEI. With 10 bases removed from V and 10 bases from J, the gap between germline ends came to 26 bases. As DNA, the CDR3 is TGTGCCATAACCAAATGGGACTGGGATCAAGGGGAGCAGTTCTTC. It translates to CAITKWDWDQGEQFF.

This clonotype was picked up many times. The rearrangement uses TRBV7-2 and TRBJ2-7; 9 bases align to TRBD1. The CDR3 has 14 amino acids. V was pared by 4 bases and J by 4 bases, with 5 bases of the junction left unmatched. The V gene's germline CDR1 is SGHTA and CDR2 FQGNSA. CDR3 nucleotide sequence: TGTGCCAGCAGCTCCGGGACAGGGTGGTACGAGCAGTACTTC. Its protein product is CASSSGTGWYEQYF.

This clonotype was seen many times. This chain uses TRBV4-1 with TRBJ1-1; a possible D gene is TRBD1 (6 bases). The CDR3 contains 18 residues. V was clipped by 0 bases and J by 1 base, with 18 bases between them. Germline V gives CDR1 MGHRA, CDR2 YSYEKL. The CDR3 bases are TGCGCCAGCAGCCAAGAAGAGGGGGGGCGCGGGGCGAACACTGAAGCTTTCTTT. The encoded protein is CASSQEEGGRGANTEAFF.

This clonotype occurred many times. V and J are TRBV7-9 and TRBJ1-2; D is unresolved. Trimming removed 3 bases from V and 0 bases from J, with 11 bases in between. Germline CDR1 reads SEHNR; CDR2 reads FQNEAQ (reference sequence). This CDR3 has 15 residues. In DNA form, the CDR3 reads TGTGCCAGCAGCTTGAGTGGAACCTCTAACTATGGCTACACCTTC. Its translation: CASSLSGTSNYGYTF.

At least ten counts were recorded for this clonotype. The chain links TRBV20-1 to TRBJ2-5, with D maybe TRBD2 (5 bases). The CDR3 has 13 amino acids. CDR1 is DFQATT, CDR2 SNEGSKA, per germline (reference sequence). V was cut by 2 bases and J by 7 bases, with 14 bases left in between. The CDR3 DNA follows: TGCAGTGCTAGACGTAACGAGGGCGGGACCCAGTACTTC. It codes for CSARRNEGGTQYF.

This clonotype was counted at least ten times. One end of the junction varies from germline; a read error may be responsible. J is TRBJ2-1 and V is TRBV7-7; TRBD2 is a possible D gene (5 bases). Germline CDR1 and CDR2: SSHAT and FNYEAQ (reference sequence). CDR3 length equals 15 residues. The CDR3 is CASSLNSDTYNEQFF. In DNA, the CDR3 is TGTGCTAGCAGCTTAAATAGCGACACCTACAATGAGCAGTTCTTC.

At least ten counts were recorded for this clonotype. J is TRBJ1-1 and V is TRBV9; D uncertain. The CDR3 contains 14 residues. In germline, CDR1 is SGDLS, CDR2 YYNGEE. Trimming took off 3 bases at V and 11 bases at J, with 20 bases between the two ends. CDR3 loop: CASSAQVEGPPAFF. The CDR3 coding sequence is TGTGCCAGCAGCGCCCAGGTCGAAGGGCCCCCGGCTTTCTTT.

There are many counts of this clonotype. The chain has TRBV5-1 and TRBJ2-1; 10 bases are a match to TRBD2. This CDR3 has 14 residues. Germline V gene sequence: CDR1 SGHRS, CDR2 YFSETQ. The V segment lost 5 bases and the J segment 8 bases; nucleotides outside the gene matches: 7. CDR3 sequence reads: CASREAGGLDEQFF. CDR3 nucleotide sequence: TGCGCCAGCAGAGAAGCGGGGGGGCTGGATGAGCAGTTCTTC.

This clonotype was counted many times. V is TRBV20-1 and J is TRBJ1-5, with TRBD1 identical over 9 bases. Germline V gene data show CDR1 as DFQATT and CDR2 as SNEGSKA (reference sequence). The CDR3 spans 14 residues. With 5 bases clipped from V and 5 bases from J, the junction kept 7 bases outside the gene matches. DNA for the CDR3: TGCAGTGCTTGGACAGGGGATGGGTATCAGCCCCAGCATTTT. Amino acids: CSAWTGDGYQPQHF.

This clonotype was recorded a few times. This chain joins TRBV19 and TRBJ1-5, with TRBD1 matching over 8 bases. The CDR3 spans 15 residues. V lost 4 bases and J lost 1; bases outside the gene matches: 3. CDR1 is LNHDA and CDR2 is SQIVND in the germline V gene (reference sequence). DNA for the CDR3: TGTGCCAGTAGTAGGACAGGGACGAGCAATCAGCCCCAGCATTTT. Translation gives CASSRTGTSNQPQHF.

This clonotype came up many times. The rearrangement links TRBV7-2 to TRBJ2-1, with 7 positions matching TRBD2. V shed 4 bases and J 2 bases; nucleotides not matched to a gene: 11. The CDR3 runs to 17 residues. Germline lookup yields CDR1 SGHTA and CDR2 FQGNSA. The CDR3 coding sequence is TGTGCCAGCAGCTCCGCTCGGGCTAGCGGAACCTACAATGAGCAGTTCTTC. Translating it yields CASSSARASGTYNEQFF.

This clonotype was found many times. J is TRBJ2-7 and V is TRBV7-2; no firm D call. Germline CDR1 reads SGHTA; CDR2 reads FQGNSA. The V end lost 2 bases, the J end lost 3 bases, and 8 bases lay between the germline ends. The CDR3 totals 13 residues. CDR3 loop: CASSLWHRYEQYF. The CDR3 DNA sequence: TGTGCCAGCAGCTTATGGCACCGCTACGAGCAGTACTTC.

This clonotype is a singleton in its sample. The rearrangement joins TRBV20-1 to TRBJ2-3; D is possibly TRBD1 or TRBD2 (6 bases each). The germline gives CDR1 DFQATT, CDR2 SNEGSKA (reference sequence). The CDR3 length is 16 residues. The ends were cut back, 0 bases at V and 4 bases at J, with 17 bases in the middle. The CDR3 reads CSARDPPRGAADTQYF. DNA for the CDR3: TGCAGTGCTAGAGATCCCCCGAGGGGGGCAGCAGATACGCAGTATTTT.

This clonotype was seen ten or more times. V is TRBV9 and J is TRBJ1-1; no clear D gene. V lost 4 bases and J 0 bases, leaving 16 bases between the germline ends. Germline V gene data show CDR1 as SGDLS and CDR2 as YYNGEE. This CDR3 region has 16 residues. The CDR3 loop is CASSPHSGDMNTEAFF. CDR3 nucleotide sequence: TGTGCCAGCAGCCCTCATTCCGGAGACATGAACACTGAAGCTTTCTTT.

In regard to this clonotype: An end of the junction differs from the germline gene, which may be a read error. The chain is built from TRBV20-1 and TRBJ2-3; the match to TRBD2 covers 13 bases. The germline gives CDR1 DFQATT, CDR2 SNEGSKA (reference sequence). There are 17 residues in the CDR3. In DNA form, the CDR3 reads TGCTGTGCTTCGACTAGCGGGAGGTCGGGAGGCACAGATACGCAGTATTTT. Protein sequence: CCASTSGRSGGTDTQYF.